One sample yielded the 7 T cell receptor beta chains listed below, sequenced in a study of blood T cell repertoires in COVID-19. The table came from immunoSEQ multiplex PCR; TCRdb's copy has only in-frame clones and leaves some out. The repertoire holds around 100,000 clones, with roughly 87% as singletons. What was sequenced was peripheral blood. The receptors were gathered from a human donor in a cohort sampled during active COVID-19.

The rearrangement uses TRBV19 and TRBJ1-2; D may be TRBD1 (6 bases). Germline CDR1 and CDR2: LNHDA and SQIVND (reference sequence). This CDR3 comprises 16 residues. V lost 3 bases and J lost 2, with 16 bases in between. In nucleotides, the CDR3 is TGTGCCAGTAGTATCCGACACTCAGGGGACAACTATGGCTACACCTTC. This codes for CASSIRHSGDNYGYTF.

This chain joins TRBV11-2 and TRBJ2-7, with TRBD1 matching 10 bases. This CDR3 is built from 14 residues. Germline CDR1 SGHAT, CDR2 FQNNGV. J gave up 4 bases and V 5 bases, and 5 bases lay outside the gene matches. The CDR3 nucleotides are TGTGCCAGCAGCGCAGGACAGGGGGGGTACGAGCAGTACTTC. Its translation is CASSAGQGGYEQYF.

V and J are TRBV9 and TRBJ2-5; TRBD2 matches at 7 bases. Per the germline V gene, CDR1 is SGDLS and CDR2 is YYNGEE. V lost 0 bases, J lost 2 bases, and 1 base stayed unmatched. The CDR3 is 14 amino acids. CDR3 region: CASSVGLAQETQYF. The DNA for the CDR3 is TGTGCCAGCAGCGTAGGACTAGCTCAAGAGACCCAGTACTTC.

This chain links TRBV30 with TRBJ1-5; 7 positions match TRBD1. V was clipped by 5 bases and J by 5 bases; unmatched bases: 3. The CDR3 is 12 amino acids. Germline assignment: CDR1 GTSNPN and CDR2 SVGIG (reference sequence). The CDR3 sequence is CAWGDRDQPQHF. CDR3 DNA sequence: TGTGCCTGGGGGGACAGAGATCAGCCCCAGCATTTT.

The chain links TRBV7-3 to TRBJ2-1, with 14 bases matching TRBD2. The germline CDR1 and CDR2 sequences are SGHTA and FQGTGA. CDR3 size: 18 residues. V dropped 5 bases and J dropped 9; count of bases not matched to a gene: 15. CDR3 in DNA: TGTGCCAGCAGCAATGATGGGGTGACTAGCGGGAGGGCCGGTGAGCAGTTCTTC. As protein: CASSNDGVTSGRAGEQFF.

The chain links TRBV29-1 to TRBJ2-7; TRBD2 matches 10 bases. Germline V gene data show CDR1 as SQVTM and CDR2 as ANQGSEA. The CDR3 has 17 residues. The V and J ends lost 5 bases and 5 bases, in that order; junction bases with no gene match: 18. The CDR3 here is CSVSRLAGVNRDDEQYF. DNA of the CDR3: TGCAGCGTTTCACGGCTAGCGGGAGTTAACCGGGATGACGAGCAGTACTTC.

This clone was observed a single time. The CDR3 region has the DNA TGTGCCAGCAGCTTAACCTTCTCTGGAGGTGAGCAGTTCTTC. This translates into CASSLTFSGGEQFF. The chain is built from TRBV13 and TRBJ2-1; weak D call: TRBD2 (5 bases). CDR1 is PRHDT and CDR2 is FYEKMQ in the germline V gene (reference sequence). Between the trimmed V and J ends, which lost 2 bases and 9 bases, there was a span of 14 bases. The CDR3 runs to 14 residues.